This T cell receptor (beta chain) is drawn from a study of blood T cell repertoires in COVID-19. Study as a whole: Researchers got acute and convalescent COVID-19 samples from the United States, Italy and Spain.

Germline V gene data show CDR1 as SEHNR and CDR2 as FQNEAQ (reference sequence). The CDR3 covers 14 residues. V gave up 1 base and J gave up 7 bases; unmatched junction bases: 3. Per the original data handling: For nucleated cells, counts were estimated from reference gene primer amplification. TCRdb keeps only in-frame clones here, not all; method: immunoSEQ multiplex PCR. That table supplies the V and J calls and clone size; D and trimming were determined from the DNA. The table includes 90,000 to 110,000 clones, approximately 80% detected once. This clonotype was obtained from an elderly woman with active or convalescent COVID-19. Material: peripheral blood. The chain couples TRBV7-9 to TRBJ1-4; 7 bases are a match to TRBD1. CDR3 in DNA: TGTGCCAGCAGCTTAGGCGCAGGGGGTGAAAAACTGTTTTTT. Protein product: CASSLGAGGEKLFF.